One and the same sample provided the 2 T cell receptor beta chains below, sequenced in a study of T-cell memory formation after mild COVID-19. TCRdb re-analysed the 5' RACE reads in MiXCR, keeping a single row per CDR3 protein. Of around 510,000 distinct CDR3 sequences in the sample, roughly 20% are singletons; the top ten hold about 8.7%. Input material: PBMCs or a T cell subset sorted from them (not recorded which). Source of these receptors: an adult woman who had mild COVID-19 (a few samples of this study predate the infection). Cell type and time point are not known.

The table lists this clonotype with a few counts. The J gene is TRBJ2-5, the V gene TRBV4-1, with 7 nucleotides matching TRBD2. This CDR3 has 15 amino acids. The V gene end was trimmed by 0 bases and the J gene end by 2 bases; junction bases not matched to a gene: 3. Germline lookup yields CDR1 MGHRA and CDR2 YSYEKL. The CDR3: CASSQEGGGQETQYF. CDR3 in DNA: TGCGCCAGCAGCCAAGAAGGCGGGGGTCAAGAGACCCAGTACTTC.

This clonotype has a handful of counts. The rearrangement joins TRBV4-2 to TRBJ2-3; the D call may be TRBD1 or TRBD2 (5 bases each). The ends were cut back, 5 bases at V and 6 bases at J, with 18 bases in the middle. CDR1 LGHNA and CDR2 YNFKEQ come from the germline V gene. The CDR3 covers 15 residues. This CDR3 is CASSNRDGHLDTQYF. CDR3 DNA: TGTGCCAGCAGCAACCGGGACGGCCACCTGGATACGCAGTATTTT.